This TCR beta chain came from a study of a mutant IDH1 vaccine in newly diagnosed glioma. Looking at the study overall: At weeks 1, 3, 5, 7, 11, 15, 19 and 23, patients received a vaccination, eight in all. Study-wide results and caveats: Among top peripheral T cell clonotypes, changes seemed unrelated to pseudoprogression. Among all patients, vaccine-induced immune responses occurred in around 95%.

The protocol was immunoSEQ multiplex PCR, while the TCRdb copy is restricted to in-frame clones and leaves out a portion. The table includes around 36,000 clones, approximately 90% detected once. Time point in this sample: week 5, during vaccination. A single vaccine dose contained 300 ug of mutant IDH1 20-mer peptide, and topical imiquimod was used with it. Each tumor in the donors was a new WHO grade 3 or 4 astrocytoma, IDH1-mutant and ATRX-lost. On this clone itself: Antigen: not known.

Germline CDR1 and CDR2: MNHEY and SVGAGI. The CDR3 has 13 residues. V was pared by 6 bases and J by 4 bases, with 12 bases between. The V call is TRBV6-5, the J call TRBJ1-2; D gene ambiguous. This clonotype was obtained from a man in his forties or fifties with glioma. The sequenced sample was PBMCs, obtained from a glioma patient whose treatment included an IDH1 peptide vaccine. As DNA, the CDR3 is TGTGCCAGCAGCCGCGGCACCGTCTATGGCTACACCTTC. Its protein product is CASSRGTVYGYTF.